This TCR beta chain came from a study of T cell repertoires in cytomegalovirus infection. On the study more broadly: Researchers turned to recently identified HLA-C-restricted CMV epitopes as well as well-studied HLA-B-restricted ones. Indications came from public TCR beta signatures; they pointed to CMV infection and to a matching HLA type.

V trimming: 5 bases; J trimming: 2 bases; junction bases outside the gene matches: 14. This CDR3 region has 18 residues. Looked up from germline, CDR1 is SGHVS and CDR2 is FQNEAQ. The table lists this clonotype with a count of one. Its antigen is currently unknown. TCRdb ran MiXCR on the reads and lists one entry per CDR3 protein. The sample lists 570,000 or so distinct CDR3 sequences, about 40% occurring once. General study points: Summed frequency of public TCR beta families distinguished CMV carriers with the relevant HLA. HLA-C-restricted CMV clonotypes gave the most frequent clonotype in two of eight donors.

Here the sequenced sample was cultured PBMCs, taken from culture after CMV antigen stimulation. The sequence was obtained from a human donor in good health (CMV status not recorded). Some clones in this sample may be carry-over from other donors' samples. The chain joins TRBV7-8 to TRBJ2-4; 8 positions agree with TRBD1. The DNA for the CDR3 is TGTGCCAGCAGCCCGGACAGGGCCCGGACTTCGCCCAAAAACATTCAGTACTTC. Protein sequence: CASSPDRARTSPKNIQYF.